Following are 19 T cell receptor beta chains from one sample sequenced in a study of blood T cell repertoires in COVID-19. Measured with immunoSEQ multiplex PCR; TCRdb has only the in-frame clones, and not every one. The sample carries fewer than 250,000 clones, 85% recorded once. Sample: peripheral blood. Source of these receptors: a woman aged 60-70 years with active or convalescent COVID-19.

The gene calls are TRBV10-3 and TRBJ2-5, with D maybe TRBD2 (5 bases). The germline V gene encodes CDR1 ENHRY and CDR2 SYGVKD. V was trimmed by 5 bases and J by 5 bases, leaving 18 bases between them. This CDR3 is built from 15 residues. CDR3 DNA sequence: TGTGCCATCAGTCTAGGAGGATCCTGGCCGGAGACCCAGTACTTC. Amino acids: CAISLGGSWPETQYF.

The CDR3 nucleotides are TGTGCCAGCAGCCAAGGTGCGCTAAATGGCTACACCTTC. Its protein product is CASSQGALNGYTF. This chain links TRBV3-1 (or the pseudogene TRBV3-2) with TRBJ1-2; D uncertain. Germline assignment: CDR1 LGHDT and CDR2 YNNKEL (reference sequence). The CDR3 loop spans 13 amino acids. V lost 1 base, J lost 6 bases, and 9 bases lay in between.

The chain employs TRBV4-1 and TRBJ2-5; 13 bases fit TRBD2. CDR1 is MGHRA, CDR2 YSYEKL, per germline. There are 17 residues in the CDR3. With 2 bases clipped from V and 5 bases from J, the junction kept 8 bases outside the gene matches. The CDR3 reads CASSQRTSGRLAETQYF. The CDR3 nucleotides read TGCGCCAGCAGCCAACGGACTAGCGGGAGATTGGCGGAGACCCAGTACTTC.

This chain uses TRBV15 with TRBJ2-1; TRBD2 agrees at 11 bases. Germline V gives CDR1 LNHNV, CDR2 YYDKDF (reference sequence). J gave up 5 bases and V 8 bases, and 14 bases lay outside the gene matches. The CDR3 has 17 amino acids. CDR3 loop: CATQTPHSGRGDNEQFF. The CDR3 DNA reads as TGTGCCACCCAAACCCCCCATAGCGGGAGGGGAGACAATGAGCAGTTCTTC.

This chain joins TRBV6-6 and TRBJ1-6; unclear D gene. Germline V gene sequence: CDR1 MNHNY, CDR2 SVGAGI (reference sequence). This CDR3 has 14 residues. The V end lost 2 bases, the J end lost 10 bases, and 12 bases lay between the germline ends. CDR3 in amino acids: CASSYDGPGSPLHF. The CDR3 DNA follows: TGTGCCAGCAGTTACGACGGTCCGGGGTCACCCCTCCACTTT.

The chain employs TRBV6-6 and TRBJ2-5; D perhaps matches TRBD1 (5 bases). The CDR3 covers 13 residues. V was cut by 7 bases and J by 2 bases, with 11 bases left in between. The germline CDR1 and CDR2 sequences are MNHNY and SVGAGI (reference sequence). In DNA form, the CDR3 reads TGTGCCAGCATTAGACAGTCTCAAGAGACCCAGTACTTC. Translating gives CASIRQSQETQYF.

This clone came up a few times. The CDR3 nucleotides read TGCAGCGTTGGATCGGGGGGCCCCAATCAGCCCCAGCATTTT. This sequence encodes CSVGSGGPNQPQHF. The chain employs TRBV29-1 and TRBJ1-5; D possibly corresponds to TRBD1 (6 bases). Germline-derived CDR1 and CDR2 are SQVTM and ANQGSEA. Trimming stripped 4 bases from V and 3 bases from J, with 13 bases between. The CDR3 consists of 14 residues.

This clone came up a few times. The rearrangement links TRBV10-3 to TRBJ1-3; no reliable D call. The germline V and J ends were trimmed by 5 bases and 3 bases, with 5 bases remaining between them. The length of the CDR3 is 12 residues. In germline, CDR1 is ENHRY, CDR2 SYGVKD. The CDR3: CAISQIGNTIYF. The CDR3 DNA reads TGTGCCATCAGTCAAATTGGAAACACCATATATTTT.

This sequence joins TRBV28 and TRBJ2-2; 13 bases are a match to TRBD2. CDR1 and CDR2 (germline): MDHEN, SYDVKM. CDR3 size: 18 residues. Trimming at V came to 5 bases and at J to 2 bases, leaving 8 bases not matched to a gene. CDR3 DNA sequence: TGTGCCAGCAGTCCCCTCGGACTAGCGGGGGCCAACACCGGGGAGCTGTTTTTT. It encodes CASSPLGLAGANTGELFF.

This clone has a handful of counts. The CDR3 DNA reads as TGTGCCAGCAGCTTGGCCCTGCAGGGATCTAATGAAAAACTGTTTTTT. Translated, it gives CASSLALQGSNEKLFF. This chain uses TRBV5-6 with TRBJ1-4, with D tentatively TRBD1 (5 bases). The CDR3 is 16 amino acids. V was cut by 0 bases and J by 3 bases, with 12 bases left in between. Germline assignment: CDR1 SGHDT and CDR2 YYEEEE.

The gene calls are TRBV6-5 and TRBJ1-4; TRBD1 might be the D (5 bases). Germline-derived CDR1 and CDR2 are MNHEY and SVGAGI. The CDR3 is 14 amino acids. Deletions cut 6 bases from V and 5 bases from J, with 13 bases between. DNA for the CDR3: TGTGCCAGCAGACCGGACACTTTCAATGAAAAACTGTTTTTT. This gives the protein CASRPDTFNEKLFF.

The chain joins TRBV11-3 to TRBJ2-7; D possibly corresponds to TRBD2 (5 bases). The CDR3 loop spans 15 amino acids. The V and J ends lost 5 bases and 2 bases respectively, with 16 bases between them. From germline, CDR1 is SGHNT and CDR2 YENEEA. CDR3: CASSPRDGKTYEQYF. The CDR3 nucleotides are TGTGCCAGCAGCCCACGGGATGGAAAGACCTACGAGCAGTACTTC.

This rearrangement joins TRBV3-1 (or the pseudogene TRBV3-2) to TRBJ2-2; TRBD2 might be the D (6 bases). The CDR3 consists of 14 residues. The V and J ends lost 3 bases and 5 bases respectively, with 10 bases between them. Germline lookup yields CDR1 LGHDT and CDR2 YNNKEL (reference sequence). The CDR3 protein is CASSQPSGTGELFF. CDR3 nucleotides: TGTGCCAGCAGCCAGCCCAGCGGGACCGGGGAGCTGTTTTTT.

The rearrangement joins TRBV6-5 to TRBJ1-2, with D uncertain. Trimming stripped 2 bases from V and 5 bases from J, with 9 bases between. This CDR3 has 13 residues. CDR1 MNHEY and CDR2 SVGAGI come from the germline V gene. The CDR3 DNA reads as TGTGCCAGCAGTTACGGCCAGATATATGGCTACACCTTC. Its translation is CASSYGQIYGYTF.

As regards this clone: An end of the junction does not agree with germline; a read error may underlie this. The genes are TRBV28 and TRBJ1-4; a possible D gene is TRBD1 (5 bases). Per the germline V gene, CDR1 is MDHEN and CDR2 is SYDVKM. This CDR3 has 15 amino acids. The CDR3 here is CASSPAGSTNEKLFF. In nucleotides, the CDR3 is TGTGCAAGCAGCCCCGCAGGGTCGACTAATGAAAAACTGTTTTTT. Full variable domain (outside the CDR3, taken from reference TRBV28 and TRBJ1-4): DVKVTQSSRYLVKRTGEKVFLECVQDMDHENMFWYRQDPGLGLRLIYFSYDVKMKEKGDIPEGYSVSREKKERFSLILESASTNQTSMYLCASSPAGSTNEKLFFGSGTQLSVL.

The chain recombines TRBV7-2 with TRBJ1-6, with 7 bases lining up with TRBD1. J gave up 1 base and V 6 bases, and 6 bases lay outside the gene matches. The CDR3 loop spans 16 amino acids. Germline CDR1 SGHTA, CDR2 FQGNSA. The DNA of the CDR3 is TGTGCCAGCAGGAGAGGGGGCGAATCCTATAATTCACCCCTCCACTTT. It specifies CASRRGGESYNSPLHF.

This clone was seen a handful of times. The chain has TRBV11-2 and TRBJ2-5; D gene uncertain. The CDR3 consists of 14 residues. With 1 base removed from V and 11 bases from J, the gap between germline ends came to 17 bases. The germline V gene has CDR1 SGHAT and CDR2 FQNNGV. The CDR3 region is CASSLAARNGAQYF. The CDR3 coding sequence is TGTGCCAGCAGCTTAGCAGCTCGAAACGGAGCTCAGTACTTC.

The gene calls are TRBV11-3 and TRBJ2-7; a weak D match, TRBD1 (5 bases). The CDR3 spans 14 residues. Per the germline V gene, CDR1 is SGHNT and CDR2 is YENEEA. The V gene lost 1 base and the J gene lost 0 bases, with 7 bases spanning the gap. In DNA, the CDR3 is TGTGCCAGCAGCTTAGGGACAAACTCCTACGAGCAGTACTTC. It specifies CASSLGTNSYEQYF.

J is TRBJ1-2 and V is TRBV6-6; TRBD1 might be the D (5 bases). The germline gives CDR1 MNHNY, CDR2 SVGAGI (reference sequence). V was cut by 7 bases and J by 3 bases, with 15 bases left in between. CDR3 length equals 14 residues. The CDR3 sequence: CASKNGGLHYGYTF. CDR3 bases: TGTGCCAGCAAGAACGGGGGTCTTCACTATGGCTACACCTTC.